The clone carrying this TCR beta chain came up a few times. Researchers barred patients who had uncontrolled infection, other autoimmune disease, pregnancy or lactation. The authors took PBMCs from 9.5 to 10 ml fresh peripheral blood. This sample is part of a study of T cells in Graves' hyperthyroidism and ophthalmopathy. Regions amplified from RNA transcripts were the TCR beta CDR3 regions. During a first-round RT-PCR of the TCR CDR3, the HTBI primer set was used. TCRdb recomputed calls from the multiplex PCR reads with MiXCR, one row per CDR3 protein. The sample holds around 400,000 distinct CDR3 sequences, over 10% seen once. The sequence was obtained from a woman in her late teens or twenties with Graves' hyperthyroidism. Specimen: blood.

The CDR3 is CASSAGQGPNTEAFF. CDR3 bases: TGTGCCAGCAGTGCCGGACAGGGACCAAACACTGAAGCTTTCTTT. The chain uses TRBV6-4 and TRBJ1-1; 8 nucleotides agree with TRBD1. Germline CDR1 and CDR2: MRHNA and SNTAGT. The CDR3 spans 15 residues. Trimming took 4 bases from V and 2 from J; bases not matched to a gene: 6.